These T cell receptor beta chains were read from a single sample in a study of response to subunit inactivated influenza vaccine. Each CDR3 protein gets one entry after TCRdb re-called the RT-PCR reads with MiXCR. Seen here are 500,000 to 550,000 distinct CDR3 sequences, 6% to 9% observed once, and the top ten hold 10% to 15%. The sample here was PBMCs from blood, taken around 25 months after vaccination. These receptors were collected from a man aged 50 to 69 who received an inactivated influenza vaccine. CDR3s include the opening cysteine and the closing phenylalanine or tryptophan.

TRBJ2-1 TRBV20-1 CSATIGEGAYNEQFF
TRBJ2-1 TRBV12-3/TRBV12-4 CASSFTSGGDEQFF
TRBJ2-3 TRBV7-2 CASSATFDRVNADTQYF
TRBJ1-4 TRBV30 CAWSWGGGVEKLFF
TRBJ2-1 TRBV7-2 CASSREGGSYNEQFF
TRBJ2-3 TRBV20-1 CSARDPGSGSTDTQYF
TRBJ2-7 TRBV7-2 CASSLGATTYEQYF
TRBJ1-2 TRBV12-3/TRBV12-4 CASSLDWTGRSPMDF
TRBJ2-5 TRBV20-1 CSARAGGGGRQETQYF
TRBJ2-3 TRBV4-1 CASSSPWGGRLDTQYF
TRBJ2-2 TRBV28 CASSSPTKGDTGELFF
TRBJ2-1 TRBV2 CASSGRTGGGEQFF
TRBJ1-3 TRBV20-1 CSARDTRVGGNTIYF
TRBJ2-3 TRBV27 CASSFGRSTDTQYF
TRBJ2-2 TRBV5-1 CASSLGAGLNTGELFF
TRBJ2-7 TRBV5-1 CASSQQGPPYYEQYF
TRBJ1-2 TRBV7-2 CASSLDRIGGYTF
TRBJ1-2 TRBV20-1 CSATKAGLAFYGYTF
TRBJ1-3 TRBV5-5 CASSGRQGGNTIYF
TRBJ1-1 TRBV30 CAWSVLMNTEAFF
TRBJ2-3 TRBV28 CASSAPTSGRSTDTQYF
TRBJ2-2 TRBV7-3 CASSILAGGAGELFF
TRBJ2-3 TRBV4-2 CASSPGGKFADTQYF
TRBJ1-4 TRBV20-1 CSASPGGHEKLFF
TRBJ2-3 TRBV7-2 CASSLGGVTDTQYF
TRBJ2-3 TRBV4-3 CASSQDWTSGAPSTDTQYF
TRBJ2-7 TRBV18 CASSPPGGAGATYEQYF
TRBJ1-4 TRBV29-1 CSVQLTNEKLFF
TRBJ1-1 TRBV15 CATSRDYAEAFF
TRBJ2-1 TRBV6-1 CASSRSGTTNEQFF
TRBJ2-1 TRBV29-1 CSVVETGGGEQFF
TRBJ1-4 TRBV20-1 CSARASPIEKLFF
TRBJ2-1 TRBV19 CASKVHKEDEQFF
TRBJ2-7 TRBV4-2 CASSQTGTGYYEQYF
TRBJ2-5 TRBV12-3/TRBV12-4 CASSPGAGETQYF
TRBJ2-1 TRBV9 CASSVTSLGRGEQFF
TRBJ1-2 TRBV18 CASSPVPGQSANYGYTF
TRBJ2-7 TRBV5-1 CASSLEGTGRYEQYF
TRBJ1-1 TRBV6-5 CASSYGGLNTEAFF
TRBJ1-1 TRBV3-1 CASSQDLRTGWANTEAFF
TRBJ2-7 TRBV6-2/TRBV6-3 CASSTGAPGRQSSYEQYF
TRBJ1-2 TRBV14 CASSQLDRALDSLGYTF
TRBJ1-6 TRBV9 CASSAGRKPLHF
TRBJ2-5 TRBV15 CATSRDLIAGEETQYF